The subject of this entry is one TCR beta chain. The antigen is unknown. The data were obtained in a study of T cells in Graves' hyperthyroidism and ophthalmopathy. Study observations and caveats: Ophthalmopathy was told apart from stable hyperthyroidism by a 13 V-J model.

Patients aged 18 to 65 with hyperthyroidism were newly diagnosed, with duration under 2 months. Diagnoses rested on clinical symptoms, serum thyroxine and TRAb, thyroid ultrasound and orbital computed tomography. Researchers amplified the TCR beta CDR3 regions from RNA transcripts. First-round RT-PCR of the TCR CDR3 relied on the HTBI primer set. TCRdb re-derived calls from the multiplex PCR reads in MiXCR, one entry per CDR3 protein. The sample gives 550,000 to 600,000 distinct CDR3 sequences, about a sixth of which show up once; approximately 18% is in the top ten. The CDR3 extends over 13 amino acids. V was trimmed by 5 bases and J by 3 bases, leaving 10 bases between them. The V gene's germline CDR1 is MNHNS and CDR2 SASEGT.

The J gene is TRBJ1-1, the V gene TRBV6-1, with no clear D. This clonotype was sampled from a woman aged 18-29 years with Graves' hyperthyroidism. The material sequenced was blood. The CDR3 spells CASSYFTDTEAFF. In nucleotides, the CDR3 is TGTGCCAGCAGTTACTTTACGGACACTGAAGCTTTCTTT.